What follows is one T cell receptor (beta chain) and its context. Its target is not known. The data were obtained in a study of T cells in localized non-small cell lung cancer. TCRdb's table, derived via immunoSEQ multiplex PCR, lists solely in-frame clones and lacks some. The repertoire holds tens of thousands of clones, with approximately 86% as singletons. With V trimmed by 2 bases and J by 9 bases, 8 bases remained unmatched. Per germline, CDR1 SGHTS and CDR2 YDEGEE. CDR3 length: 14 residues. Whole-study results and caveats: In adjacent lung, a median roughly 53 of the top 100 tumor clones were found.

The sample was peripheral blood, taken before any cancer treatment. The chain employs TRBV5-8 and TRBJ1-5; 7 nucleotides align to TRBD1. The sequence was obtained from a man aged 40 to 75 with stage I squamous cell lung carcinoma. The CDR3 coding sequence is TGTGCCAGCAGCTTCCCCCCCAGGGGGAGGCCCCAGCATTTT. Protein: CASSFPPRGRPQHF.